This T cell receptor beta chain was sequenced during a study of shared clonotypes between healthy human individuals. In its sample, this clone was seen a few times. Profiled with immunoSEQ multiplex PCR; TCRdb holds only in-frame clones, not every one. Seen here are hundreds of thousands of clones, around 74% observed once, and the top ten hold roughly 1.7%. The CDR3 covers 18 residues. Trimming removed 2 bases from V and 4 bases from J, with 24 bases in between. CDR1 and CDR2 (germline): MNHNS, SASEGT. The sequence came from a woman aged 30 to 39 in good health. The sample was memory CD4+ T cells sorted from blood. The subset: CD45RA-negative fraction. V usage is TRBV6-1 and J usage is TRBJ2-7, with D perhaps given as TRBD1 or TRBD2 (6 bases each). As DNA, the CDR3 is TGTGCCAGCAGTGAAAGGTCCGGGCGGGAACGAGGGGGTTACGAGCAGTACTTC. Its translation is CASSERSGRERGGYEQYF.